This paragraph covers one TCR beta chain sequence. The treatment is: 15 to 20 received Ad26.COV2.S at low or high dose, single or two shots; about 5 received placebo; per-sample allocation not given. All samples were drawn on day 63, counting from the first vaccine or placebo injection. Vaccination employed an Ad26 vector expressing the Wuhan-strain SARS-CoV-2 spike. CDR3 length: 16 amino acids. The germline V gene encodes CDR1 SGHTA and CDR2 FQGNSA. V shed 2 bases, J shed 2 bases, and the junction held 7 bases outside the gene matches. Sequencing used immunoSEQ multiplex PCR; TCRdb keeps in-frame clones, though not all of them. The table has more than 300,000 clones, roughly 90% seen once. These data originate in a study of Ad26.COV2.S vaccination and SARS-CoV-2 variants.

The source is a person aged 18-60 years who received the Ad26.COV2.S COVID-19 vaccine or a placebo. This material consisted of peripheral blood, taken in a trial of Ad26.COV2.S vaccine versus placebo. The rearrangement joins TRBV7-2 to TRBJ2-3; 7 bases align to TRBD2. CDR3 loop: CASSLFWEGNTDTQYF. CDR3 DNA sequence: TGTGCCAGCAGCTTATTCTGGGAGGGGAACACAGATACGCAGTATTTT. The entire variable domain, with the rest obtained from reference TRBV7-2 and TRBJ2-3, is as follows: GAGVSQSPSNKVTEKGKDVELRCDPISGHTALYWYRQSLGQGLEFLIYFQGNSAPDKSGLPSDRFSAERTGGSVSTLTIQRTQQEDSAVYLCASSLFWEGNTDTQYFGPGTRLTVL.